Each of the 28 T cell receptor beta chains below was sequenced from the same sample in a study of HIV-infected patients and healthy controls. No cell fractionation was done, so the repertoire covers all unsorted peripheral blood T cells. Reverse transcription used 450 to 650 ng RNA and constant-region primers for alpha and beta. Separate chain-specific third strand synthesis with multiplexing indices produced the alpha and beta libraries. TCRdb re-analysed the 5' RACE reads in MiXCR, keeping a single row per CDR3 protein. The sample carries some 9,300 distinct CDR3 sequences, less than 11% recorded once. The sample in question was blood, obtained before antiretroviral therapy. Receptors were obtained from an adult with HIV infection.

The sample holds many counts of this clonotype. V is TRBV12-3 or TRBV12-4 and J is TRBJ2-1; tentatively, D is TRBD1 or TRBD2 (5 bases each). This CDR3 contains 15 residues. Trimming shortened V by 3 bases and J by 0 bases, and 9 bases separated the two germline ends. CDR3 in amino acids: CASSFRESSYNEQFF. The CDR3 DNA is TGTGCCAGCAGTTTCAGGGAGAGCTCCTACAATGAGCAGTTCTTC.

This clonotype was observed at least ten times. The chain couples TRBV12-3 or TRBV12-4 to TRBJ2-3; 7 bases are a match to TRBD2. This CDR3 has 14 residues. J lost 3 bases, V lost 6 bases, and 6 bases had no gene match. CDR3 sequence (DNA): TGTGCCAGCAGCTGGACTAGTAGTACAGATACGCAGTATTTT. It encodes CASSWTSSTDTQYF.

This clonotype was seen repeatedly, ten times or more. The chain recombines TRBV5-6 with TRBJ1-5; possible D gene TRBD1, 6 bases. The germline CDR1 and CDR2 sequences are SGHDT and YYEEEE. V was pared by 4 bases and J by 3 bases, with 17 bases between. The CDR3 totals 16 residues. CDR3 amino acids: CASSLKRGGYNQPQHF. CDR3 DNA: TGTGCCAGCAGCCTGAAGAGGGGGGGGTACAATCAGCCCCAGCATTTT.

As regards this clonotype: A much larger clone differs from this one at a single base, so this may be a read error. The gene calls are TRBV7-2 and TRBJ1-5, with unresolved D. Per germline, CDR1 SGHTA and CDR2 FQGNSA. The V end was cut by 6 bases, the J end by 3 bases, with 6 bases between. The CDR3 loop spans 12 amino acids. The CDR3 sequence is CASRYFNQPQHF. CDR3 sequence (DNA): TGTGCCAGCAGATACTTCAATCAGCCCCAGCATTTT.

The chain recombines TRBV5-1 with TRBJ1-6; 9 bases are shared with TRBD1. The germline CDR1 and CDR2 sequences are SGHRS and YFSETQ. There are 14 residues in the CDR3. V was pared by 0 bases and J by 11 bases, with 3 bases of the junction left unmatched. As DNA, the CDR3 is TGCGCCAGCAGCTTGGGGGACAGGGTTACACCCCTCCACTTT. It is translated as CASSLGDRVTPLHF.

This clonotype was seen at least ten times. The chain carries TRBV27 and TRBJ2-3; 14 nucleotides agree with TRBD2. V lost 0 bases to trimming and J lost 1 base; unmatched junction nucleotides: 3. The CDR3 is 18 amino acids. CDR1 and CDR2 from the germline V gene are MNHEY and SMNVEV (reference sequence). The CDR3 nucleotides read TGTGCCAGCAGTTTATCGAGGGGACTAGCGGGGGGCACAGATACGCAGTATTTT. This sequence encodes CASSLSRGLAGGTDTQYF.

Ten or more counts support this clonotype. V gene TRBV20-1 combines with J gene TRBJ2-5; D may be TRBD1 (5 bases). CDR3 length: 13 amino acids. Per germline, CDR1 DFQATT and CDR2 SNEGSKA (reference sequence). Trimming removed 3 bases from V and 3 bases from J, with 11 bases in between. In DNA form, the CDR3 reads TGCAGTGCTAGCGTGGGGCGTGAAGAGACCCAGTACTTC. Protein: CSASVGREETQYF.

This clonotype was detected many times. The chain is built from TRBV24-1 and TRBJ1-5; the D gene is possibly TRBD1 (6 bases). Germline V gene lookup returns CDR1 KGHDR and CDR2 SFDVKD. V was trimmed by 9 bases and J by 5 bases, leaving 13 bases between them. The CDR3 length is 13 residues. The CDR3 nucleotides are TGTGCCACCTCCAACAGGGACGATCAGCCCCAGCATTTT. Translation: CATSNRDDQPQHF.

Ten or more counts support this clonotype. The genes are TRBV10-3 and TRBJ2-7; a possible D gene is TRBD1 (6 bases). The CDR3 totals 13 residues. The germline V gene encodes CDR1 ENHRY and CDR2 SYGVKD. Trimming cost V 10 bases and J 2 bases, with 15 bases left between them. CDR3 coding DNA: TGTGCCACCAGCATCAGGGGAGCCTACGAGCAGTACTTC. Translating it yields CATSIRGAYEQYF.

There are many counts of this clonotype. The chain combines TRBV4-1 with TRBJ1-5, with D uncertain. The CDR3 sequence is 14 residues long. Trimming removed 0 bases from V and 6 bases from J, with 9 bases in between. Germline V gene lookup returns CDR1 MGHRA and CDR2 YSYEKL. CDR3 coding DNA: TGCGCCAGCAGCCAAGATCGATTCAGTCAGCCCCAGCATTTT. It specifies CASSQDRFSQPQHF.

The chain recombines TRBV20-1 with TRBJ1-5, with D unresolved. This CDR3 spans 14 amino acids. Germline values: CDR1 DFQATT, CDR2 SNEGSKA (reference sequence). CDR3 DNA sequence: TGCAGCCTACCCCGGACTGGGGGCAATCAGCCCCAGCATTTT. Protein sequence: CSLPRTGGNQPQHF.

This clonotype showed up many times. The rearrangement uses TRBV7-2 and TRBJ2-1; 8 nucleotides line up with TRBD1. Germline lookup yields CDR1 SGHTA and CDR2 FQGNSA. J was trimmed by 3 bases and V by 6 bases; bases with no gene match: 7. The CDR3 totals 15 residues. CDR3 loop: CASRTAGTGYNEQFF. In nucleotides, the CDR3 is TGTGCCAGCAGGACCGCCGGGACAGGCTACAATGAGCAGTTCTTC.

In this sample, this clonotype turned up many times. The chain joins TRBV7-2 to TRBJ1-1; no clear D gene. The germline V gene has CDR1 SGHTA and CDR2 FQGNSA. Trimming shortened V by 3 bases and J by 4 bases, and 12 bases separated the two germline ends. This CDR3 is 14 amino acids long. Here the CDR3 DNA reads TGTGCCAGCAGCTTCCCTACGCACATCACTGAAGCTTTCTTT. Protein product: CASSFPTHITEAFF.

Ten or more counts support this clonotype. DNA of the CDR3: TGTGCCAGCAGTTACGGAACAGTAAACACCGGGGAGCTGTTTTTT. Translated: CASSYGTVNTGELFF. The chain is built from TRBV6-5 and TRBJ2-2; unclear D gene. The CDR3 extends over 15 amino acids. CDR1 is MNHEY and CDR2 is SVGAGI in the germline V gene. The V gene lost 2 bases and the J gene lost 2 bases, with 9 bases spanning the gap.

This clonotype came up many times. V and J are TRBV9 and TRBJ2-3; D might be TRBD1 or TRBD2, each matching 6 bases. CDR3 length: 14 amino acids. Deletions cut 5 bases from V and 2 bases from J, with 12 bases between. The germline gives CDR1 SGDLS, CDR2 YYNGEE. The CDR3 protein is CASSWRGATDTQYF. CDR3 nucleotides: TGTGCCAGCAGTTGGAGGGGGGCCACAGATACGCAGTATTTT.

The table lists this clonotype with many counts. The CDR3 coding sequence is TGCGCCAGCAGCCGGGACACGAATGAGCAGTTCTTC. Translated: CASSRDTNEQFF. The chain combines TRBV5-1 with TRBJ2-1; D possibly corresponds to TRBD1 (6 bases). Germline V lookup: CDR1 SGHRS, CDR2 YFSETQ. The CDR3 length is 12 residues. Trimming left V 4 bases short and J 7 bases short, with 9 bases between.

Relative to its sample, this clonotype is medium-sized. The V call is TRBV30, the J call TRBJ1-1; D is unresolved. The CDR3 loop spans 13 amino acids. Trimming removed 0 bases at V and 4 bases at J, with 9 bases between. Germline V gene data show CDR1 as GTSNPN and CDR2 as SVGIG (reference sequence). CDR3 in DNA: TGTGCCTGGAGTGTGGGAGTTAGCACTGAAGCTTTCTTT. Residues: CAWSVGVSTEAFF. Full variable domain (rest looked up from reference TRBV30 and TRBJ1-1): SQTIHQWPATLVQPVGSPLSLECTVEGTSNPNLYWYRQAAGRGLQLLFYSVGIGQISSEVPQNLSASRPQDRQFILSSKKLLLSDSGFYLCAWSVGVSTEAFFGQGTRLTVV.

This clonotype came up many times. This sequence joins TRBV18 and TRBJ1-2; D may be TRBD1 (5 bases). Germline values: CDR1 KGHSH, CDR2 LQKENI. The CDR3 extends over 14 amino acids. V was pared by 5 bases and J by 3 bases, with 13 bases between. CDR3 residues: CASSALGVDYGYTF. DNA of the CDR3: TGTGCCAGCTCAGCCCTGGGGGTCGACTATGGCTACACCTTC.

This clonotype was counted a few times. The rearrangement joins TRBV4-3 to TRBJ2-3; no clear D gene. V was clipped by 0 bases and J by 0 bases, with 10 bases between them. This CDR3 is 16 amino acids long. The germline CDR1 and CDR2 sequences are LGHNA and YSLEER. Here the CDR3 reads CASSQEWVSSTDTQYF. The CDR3 region has the DNA TGCGCCAGCAGCCAAGAGTGGGTTAGTAGCACAGATACGCAGTATTTT.

By share of the sample, this clonotype is medium-sized. This chain uses TRBV6-6 with TRBJ2-5; perhaps TRBD2 as D (6 bases). This CDR3 comprises 14 residues. V lost 7 bases, J lost 8 bases, and 20 bases lay in between. From germline, CDR1 is MNHNY and CDR2 SVGAGI (reference sequence). CDR3 nucleotide sequence: TGTGCCAGCACCGCCGAAGGGACTTTACTAACCCAGTACTTC. It translates to CASTAEGTLLTQYF.

This clonotype was seen many times. Mismatch with germline at one junction end may stem from a read error. The V and J genes are TRBV9 and TRBJ1-2; D is ambiguous. Per the germline V gene, CDR1 is SGDLS and CDR2 is YYNGEE. This CDR3 comprises 15 residues. CDR3: CAISPSGTANYGYTF. The CDR3 coding sequence is TGTGCCATCAGCCCTAGCGGAACAGCTAACTATGGCTACACCTTC.

In this sample, this clonotype turned up many times. The rearrangement joins TRBV4-3 to TRBJ2-5; D perhaps matches TRBD2 (6 bases). The CDR3 extends over 15 amino acids. V was pared by 0 bases and J by 4 bases, with 12 bases between. The germline CDR1 and CDR2 sequences are LGHNA and YSLEER. The CDR3 nucleotides are TGCGCCAGCAGCCAAGATCGGGGGAGGCGAGAGACCCAGTACTTC. It encodes CASSQDRGRRETQYF.

The chain couples TRBV3-1 to TRBJ1-3; no reliable D call. V was trimmed by 4 bases and J by 0 bases, leaving 13 bases between them. This CDR3 spans 16 amino acids. Germline CDR1 LGHDT, CDR2 YNNKEL (reference sequence). CDR3 DNA: TGTGCCAGCAGCCCTCGAACGGGCCTCTCTGGAAACACCATATATTTT. Translation: CASSPRTGLSGNTIYF.

CDR3 DNA: TGCAGCGTTCCCGGGACTCGACCCGGCGAGCAGTACTTC. Amino acids: CSVPGTRPGEQYF. The gene calls are TRBV29-1 and TRBJ2-7, with D perhaps matching TRBD2 (6 bases). CDR3 length: 13 amino acids. V lost 5 bases and J lost 6, with 17 bases in between. Germline loops: CDR1 SQVTM, CDR2 ANQGSEA.

The sample holds many counts of this clonotype. The genes are TRBV2 and TRBJ1-4; D ambiguous. The V and J ends lost 0 bases and 0 bases respectively, with 26 bases between them. Looked up from germline, CDR1 is SNHLY and CDR2 is FYNNEI. This CDR3 comprises 22 residues. DNA for the CDR3: TGTGCCAGCAGTGAAGCGCTTCCCCCGTTTCGGGCAGGTTCTACAACTAATGAAAAACTGTTTTTT. It encodes CASSEALPPFRAGSTTNEKLFF. Looking up the rest from reference TRBV2 and TRBJ1-4 gives the full variable domain: EPEVTQTPSHQVTQMGQEVILRCVPISNHLYFYWYRQILGQKVEFLVSFYNNEISEKSEIFDDQFSVERPDGSNFTLKIRSTKLEDSAMYFCASSEALPPFRAGSTTNEKLFFGSGTQLSVL.

This clonotype is termed medium-sized. This chain links TRBV5-1 with TRBJ1-1; D uncertain. CDR1 is SGHRS and CDR2 is YFSETQ in the germline V gene. CDR3 length equals 12 residues. V lost 4 bases to trimming and J lost 3 bases, with 7 bases between them. The CDR3 reads CASSASDTEAFF. In DNA form, the CDR3 reads TGCGCCAGCAGCGCGTCGGACACTGAAGCTTTCTTT.

In this sample, this clonotype turned up many times. This rearrangement joins TRBV11-3 to TRBJ2-3; a possible D gene is TRBD1 (6 bases). V lost 3 bases, J lost 3 bases, and 19 bases lay in between. The germline CDR1 and CDR2 sequences are SGHNT and YENEEA. The CDR3 totals 17 residues. This CDR3 reads CASSLTRQVKGTDTQYF. CDR3 sequence (DNA): TGTGCCAGCAGCTTGACCCGACAGGTCAAAGGGACAGATACGCAGTATTTT.

This clonotype was seen many times. This rearrangement joins TRBV28 to TRBJ2-1, with D uncertain. The CDR3 covers 17 residues. The V and J ends lost 5 bases and 0 bases respectively, with 17 bases between them. The germline V gene has CDR1 MDHEN and CDR2 SYDVKM. The DNA for the CDR3 is TGTGCCAGCAGTCCAAGGTTGGGGAAAAGCTCCTACAATGAGCAGTTCTTC. This translates into CASSPRLGKSSYNEQFF.